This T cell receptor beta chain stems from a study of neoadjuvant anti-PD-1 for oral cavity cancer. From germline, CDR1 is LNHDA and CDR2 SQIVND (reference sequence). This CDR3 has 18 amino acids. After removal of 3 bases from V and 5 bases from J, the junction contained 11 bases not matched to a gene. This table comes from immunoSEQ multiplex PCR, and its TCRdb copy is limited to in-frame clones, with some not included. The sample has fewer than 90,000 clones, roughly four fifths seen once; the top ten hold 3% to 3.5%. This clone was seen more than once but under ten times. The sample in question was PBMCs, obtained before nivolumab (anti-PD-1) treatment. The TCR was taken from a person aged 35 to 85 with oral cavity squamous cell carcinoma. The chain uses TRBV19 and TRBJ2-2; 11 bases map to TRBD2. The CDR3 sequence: CASSIPQGSGRVTGELFF. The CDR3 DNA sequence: TGTGCCAGTAGTATCCCCCAGGGTAGCGGGAGGGTGACCGGGGAGCTGTTTTTT.